The 28 T cell receptor beta chains below come from one sample, sequenced in a study of blood T cell repertoires in COVID-19 (dated by TCRdb to the early 2020s). Libraries came from the immunoSEQ multiplex PCR assay. TCRdb retrieved this table from immuneACCESS and kept in-frame rearrangements only. Not all clones are present; in checked studies, unresolved V genes account for under half, and no reason is known for the remainder. Within this sample are 250,000 or so clones, with roughly 80% of them counted one time only. Around 3.6% of the sample is held by the ten biggest clonotypes. What was sequenced was PBMCs or T cells enriched from blood (not recorded which). These receptors were taken from a man aged 50 to 60 who had recovered from COVID-19.

J is TRBJ1-3 and V is TRBV5-1; weak D call: TRBD1 (5 bases). The germline V gene encodes CDR1 SGHRS and CDR2 YFSETQ. Trimming removed 0 bases at V and 2 bases at J, with 9 bases between. The CDR3 totals 15 residues. CDR3 protein: CASSLGGATGNTIYF. The DNA of the CDR3 is TGCGCCAGCAGCTTGGGGGGCGCGACTGGAAACACCATATATTTT.

The chain combines TRBV9 with TRBJ1-1, with D perhaps matching TRBD1 (6 bases). Per germline, CDR1 SGDLS and CDR2 YYNGEE. V dropped 4 bases and J dropped 2 bases, with 15 bases sitting between them. The CDR3 extends over 15 amino acids. This CDR3 is CASSSRQALNTEAFF. The CDR3 bases are TGTGCCAGCAGCTCCCGACAGGCTCTTAACACTGAAGCTTTCTTT.

The rearrangement joins TRBV27 to TRBJ2-3, with 7 bases lining up with TRBD2. This CDR3 is 15 amino acids long. Germline-derived CDR1 and CDR2 are MNHEY and SMNVEV (reference sequence). The J segment lost 2 bases and the V segment lost 3 bases, leaving 5 bases of the junction unmatched. The CDR3 DNA reads TGTGCCAGCAGTTTGGCGGGAGCCTCCACAGATACGCAGTATTTT. Protein product: CASSLAGASTDTQYF.

This clone was detected only once. This chain uses TRBV7-9 with TRBJ2-7; 9 bases are shared with TRBD1. CDR3 length: 15 amino acids. CDR1 is SEHNR and CDR2 is FQNEAQ in the germline V gene (reference sequence). After removal of 5 bases from V and 5 bases from J, the junction contained 10 bases not matched to a gene. The CDR3 nucleotides read TGTGCCAGCAGCACGCACAGGGGGCGGAAGAACGAGCAGTACTTC. Translation: CASSTHRGRKNEQYF.

V is TRBV12-5 and J is TRBJ1-5, with TRBD1 matching 7 bases. The germline gives CDR1 LGHNT, CDR2 FRNRAP. The J segment lost 8 bases and the V segment lost 5 bases, leaving 6 bases of the junction unmatched. CDR3 length: 13 residues. DNA of the CDR3: TGTGCTAGTGGTAAAGCCCAGGGGGAGCCCCAGCATTTT. Translated: CASGKAQGEPQHF.

This clone was picked up one time. The chain combines TRBV2 with TRBJ1-3; 7 bases are shared with TRBD1. This CDR3 comprises 12 residues. V lost 8 bases to trimming and J lost 5 bases; unmatched junction nucleotides: 3. The germline gives CDR1 SNHLY, CDR2 FYNNEI. CDR3 amino acids: CASLGQRNTIYF. The CDR3 nucleotides read TGTGCCAGCTTGGGACAGAGAAACACCATATATTTT.

This clone was seen just once. The chain combines TRBV7-3 with TRBJ1-6, with D possibly TRBD1 on 5 matching bases. This CDR3 has 13 residues. Trimming pared 6 bases from V and 7 bases from J, leaving 10 bases between. CDR1 is SGHTA and CDR2 is FQGTGA in the germline V gene. DNA for the CDR3: TGTGCCAGCAGGGCAGGGATCAATTCACCCCTCCACTTT. This encodes CASRAGINSPLHF.

The V and J genes are TRBV7-9 and TRBJ2-5, with a weak D call TRBD1 (7 bases). The germline gives CDR1 SEHNR, CDR2 FQNEAQ (reference sequence). The CDR3 is 12 residues long. V was cut by 5 bases and J by 13 bases, with 17 bases left in between. As DNA, the CDR3 is TGTGCCAGCAGCCCAACCGACAGGGACTTGTACTTC. It translates to CASSPTDRDLYF. Complete variable domain (other parts from reference TRBV7-9 and TRBJ2-5): DTGVSQNPRHKITKRGQNVTFRCDPISEHNRLYWYRQTLGQGPEFLTYFQNEAQLEKSRLLSDRFSAERPKGSFSTLEIQRTEQGDSAMYLCASSPTDRDLYFGPGTRLLVL.

The chain recombines TRBV7-2 with TRBJ2-3, with 9 positions matching TRBD2. V was pared by 1 base and J by 6 bases, with 11 bases of the junction left unmatched. Germline lookup yields CDR1 SGHTA and CDR2 FQGNSA. This CDR3 spans 17 amino acids. This CDR3 reads CASSLVSGRGERDTQYF. CDR3 bases: TGTGCCAGCAGCTTAGTTAGCGGGAGAGGGGAGAGGGATACGCAGTATTTT.

The chain uses TRBV4-2 and TRBJ1-2; 12 nucleotides align to TRBD1. Germline CDR1 and CDR2: LGHNA and YNFKEQ. This CDR3 comprises 14 residues. V gave up 1 base and J gave up 8 bases; unmatched junction bases: 2. CDR3 in DNA: TGTGCCAGCAGCCAAGCGGGGACAGGGGGCGGCTACACCTTC. It translates to CASSQAGTGGGYTF.

V and J are TRBV7-9 and TRBJ1-1; 8 nucleotides line up with TRBD1. The CDR3 totals 15 residues. CDR1 and CDR2 (germline): SEHNR, FQNEAQ (reference sequence). The trim removed 1 base at V and 4 bases at J, leaving 5 bases unmatched. The CDR3 region is CASSLGFQGATEAFF. The CDR3 DNA is TGTGCCAGCAGCTTAGGATTTCAGGGGGCCACTGAAGCTTTCTTT.

V gene TRBV2 combines with J gene TRBJ1-5; the match to TRBD1 covers 8 bases. The CDR3 is 15 amino acids. The ends lost 7 bases at V and 7 bases at J; junction bases unmatched: 12. Per the germline V gene, CDR1 is SNHLY and CDR2 is FYNNEI. The DNA for the CDR3 is TGTGCCAGCACTCCCGAGGCAGGGGGCGTACAGCCCCAGCATTTT. Its protein product is CASTPEAGGVQPQHF.

V usage is TRBV27 and J usage is TRBJ1-5; 9 bases fit TRBD1. The CDR3 runs 21 residues. After removal of 0 bases from V and 1 base from J, the junction contained 16 bases not matched to a gene. Germline CDR1 reads MNHEY; CDR2 reads SMNVEV (reference sequence). CDR3 DNA: TGTGCCAGCAGTTTATCAGTGGACAGGGGCCGATTTTCTGGCAGCAATCAGCCCCAGCATTTT. Translated, it gives CASSLSVDRGRFSGSNQPQHF.

The chain has TRBV5-1 and TRBJ2-2; possible D gene TRBD1, 6 bases. The ends were cut back, 3 bases at V and 1 base at J, with 13 bases in the middle. The CDR3 has 16 residues. Germline assignment: CDR1 SGHRS and CDR2 YFSETQ. This chain's CDR3 is CASSSDPGQNTGELFF. The CDR3 DNA reads as TGCGCCAGCAGCTCCGACCCGGGACAGAACACCGGGGAGCTGTTTTTT.

The chain employs TRBV27 and TRBJ2-3; TRBD2 aligns across 7 bases. The ends lost 3 bases at V and 5 bases at J; junction bases unmatched: 8. Germline values: CDR1 MNHEY, CDR2 SMNVEV (reference sequence). The CDR3 is 15 residues long. The CDR3 is CASSLEGGRGDTQYF. For the CDR3, the DNA is TGTGCCAGCAGTTTGGAGGGAGGGCGTGGAGATACGCAGTATTTT.

The V and J genes are TRBV21-1 and TRBJ1-2. TRBV21-1 is given as a pseudogene. This CDR3 spans 12 amino acids. The CDR3 DNA reads TGTGCCAGCAGCAAAGTCCGGAGCGGCTACACCTTC. This codes for CASSKVRSGYTF.

This chain connects TRBV28 to TRBJ2-7; maybe TRBD2 (6 bases). Trimming shortened V by 4 bases and J by 5 bases, and 18 bases separated the two germline ends. The CDR3 length is 15 residues. Looked up from germline, CDR1 is MDHEN and CDR2 is SYDVKM. Written as DNA, the CDR3 is TGTGCCAGCAGTTCGGGGAGGCGGGTCTATAACGAGCAGTACTTC. Translation: CASSSGRRVYNEQYF. Filled out from reference TRBV28 and TRBJ2-7, the complete variable domain reads DVKVTQSSRYLVKRTGEKVFLECVQDMDHENMFWYRQDPGLGLRLIYFSYDVKMKEKGDIPEGYSVSREKKERFSLILESASTNQTSMYLCASSSGRRVYNEQYFGPGTRLTVT.

The chain combines TRBV7-9 with TRBJ2-2, with 9 bases that match TRBD1. The germline gives CDR1 SEHNR, CDR2 FQNEAQ (reference sequence). V gave up 8 bases and J gave up 4 bases; unmatched junction bases: 11. The CDR3 length is 16 residues. CDR3 amino acids: CASPGTGSGPTGELFF. The CDR3 DNA reads TGTGCCAGCCCCGGGACAGGGTCGGGGCCCACCGGGGAGCTGTTTTTT.

This clone turned up a few times. This chain links TRBV7-2 with TRBJ2-3, with a possible D match to TRBD2 (5 bases). The CDR3 is 16 amino acids. V was pared by 5 bases and J by 0 bases, with 15 bases between. Germline V gene lookup returns CDR1 SGHTA and CDR2 FQGNSA. For the CDR3, the DNA is TGTGCCAGCAGCCAGGTTGGCGGGCCCAGCACAGATACGCAGTATTTT. Translating gives CASSQVGGPSTDTQYF.

J is TRBJ1-5 and V is TRBV6-5; the D gene is possibly TRBD1 (5 bases). V lost 3 bases and J lost 0, with 9 bases in between. Germline values: CDR1 MNHEY, CDR2 SVGAGI. This CDR3 has 15 amino acids. The CDR3 region has the DNA TGTGCCAGCAGTTATTCAGGGTATAGCAATCAGCCCCAGCATTTT. Encoded protein: CASSYSGYSNQPQHF.

V gene TRBV6-1 combines with J gene TRBJ1-2, with a weak D call TRBD1 (5 bases). Germline loops: CDR1 MNHNS, CDR2 SASEGT. The CDR3 length is 15 residues. V was shortened by 3 bases and J by 8 bases, with 19 bases between the two germline ends. CDR3 amino acids: CASSEAVGAGYGYTF. CDR3 DNA: TGTGCCAGCAGTGAGGCGGTAGGGGCCGGTTACGGCTACACCTTC.

This clone showed up just a few times. The chain combines TRBV5-1 with TRBJ1-1, with D uncertain. Per the germline V gene, CDR1 is SGHRS and CDR2 is YFSETQ. The ends were cut back, 0 bases at V and 4 bases at J, with 7 bases in the middle. The CDR3 runs to 13 residues. Here the CDR3 DNA reads TGCGCCAGCAGCTTGGAGAGTACCACTGAAGCTTTCTTT. Protein product: CASSLESTTEAFF. Complete variable domain (other parts from reference TRBV5-1 and TRBJ1-1): KAGVTQTPRYLIKTRGQQVTLSCSPISGHRSVSWYQQTPGQGLQFLFEYFSETQRNKGNFPGRFSGRQFSNSRSEMNVSTLELGDSALYLCASSLESTTEAFFGQGTRLTVV.

V gene TRBV3-1 (or the pseudogene TRBV3-2) combines with J gene TRBJ2-3, with TRBD2 matching 15 bases. Trimming at V came to 3 bases and at J to 7 bases, leaving 5 bases not matched to a gene. The CDR3 is made up of 16 amino acids. Germline V gene lookup returns CDR1 LGHDT and CDR2 YNNKEL (reference sequence). The DNA of the CDR3 is TGTGCCAGCAGCCAGGGGACTAGCGGGAGGTTGCATACGCAGTATTTT. It yields the protein CASSQGTSGRLHTQYF.

The chain is built from TRBV7-6 and TRBJ2-2, with D tentatively TRBD1 (6 bases). V was cut by 6 bases and J by 0 bases, with 20 bases left in between. This CDR3 contains 18 residues. Germline lookup yields CDR1 SGHVS and CDR2 FNYEAQ. The CDR3 protein is CASRVVPGDQTNTGELFF. Written as DNA, the CDR3 is TGTGCCAGCAGGGTTGTTCCAGGGGACCAGACGAACACCGGGGAGCTGTTTTTT.

This clone was detected once. The CDR3 loop is CATLLGGGNNYGYTF. The CDR3 nucleotides read TGTGCCACCCTCCTAGGGGGGGGCAATAACTATGGCTACACCTTC. This chain joins TRBV24-1 and TRBJ1-2, with TRBD1 as a possible D gene (6 bases). Trimming shortened V by 9 bases and J by 1 base, and 17 bases separated the two germline ends. Germline CDR1 and CDR2: KGHDR and SFDVKD. The CDR3 loop spans 15 amino acids.

The chain recombines TRBV3-1 (or the pseudogene TRBV3-2) with TRBJ2-1; 8 bases align to TRBD2. The CDR3 is 14 amino acids. J lost 6 bases, V lost 6 bases, and 7 bases had no gene match. The germline V gene encodes CDR1 LGHDT and CDR2 YNNKEL (reference sequence). DNA for the CDR3: TGTGCCAGCAGGTCTAGCGGGTGGCTCAATGAGCAGTTCTTC. This gives the protein CASRSSGWLNEQFF.

The genes are TRBV15 and TRBJ2-7; TRBD1 aligns across 9 bases. The CDR3 consists of 16 residues. Germline assignment: CDR1 LNHNV and CDR2 YYDKDF (reference sequence). With 7 bases clipped from V and 6 bases from J, the junction kept 16 bases outside the gene matches. The CDR3 reads CATMPGGQGLIGEQYF. CDR3 sequence (DNA): TGTGCCACCATGCCGGGGGGACAGGGTTTAATCGGCGAGCAGTACTTC.

The chain employs TRBV5-1 and TRBJ1-1; TRBD1 matches 11 bases. Germline V lookup: CDR1 SGHRS, CDR2 YFSETQ. The CDR3 sequence is 15 residues long. The V and J ends lost 0 bases and 6 bases, in that order; junction bases with no gene match: 4. CDR3 nucleotide sequence: TGCGCCAGCAGCTTGGGCGTGGGACAGGGGGCTGAAGCTTTCTTT. Amino acids: CASSLGVGQGAEAFF.